The sequence of this T cell receptor (beta chain) was determined in a study of blood T cell repertoires in COVID-19. Looking at the study overall: Samples representing acute and convalescent COVID-19 were sourced from the United States, Italy and Spain. The analysed material was cDNA or gDNA that came from T cells, B-cell-depleted T cells, or PBMCs.

The authors' processing: For nucleated cells, counts were estimated from reference gene primer amplification. Profiling relied on immunoSEQ multiplex PCR, and the TCRdb table lists in-frame clones only, not all of them. The DNA was the basis for D and trimming; V, J and clone size are from that table. This sample has some 250,000 clones, with roughly 80% found just once. The clonotype comes from a woman older than 75 with acute or convalescent COVID-19. The specimen was peripheral blood.

The CDR3, as DNA: TGCGCCAGCAGCTTGGATGCTAGGGACAGGGGCCTCTCCTACGAGCAGTACTTC. It specifies CASSLDARDRGLSYEQYF. This chain uses TRBV5-1 with TRBJ2-7, with 10 positions matching TRBD1. The germline gives CDR1 SGHRS, CDR2 YFSETQ. The CDR3 loop spans 18 amino acids. V trimming: 0 bases; J trimming: 0 bases; junction bases outside the gene matches: 9.